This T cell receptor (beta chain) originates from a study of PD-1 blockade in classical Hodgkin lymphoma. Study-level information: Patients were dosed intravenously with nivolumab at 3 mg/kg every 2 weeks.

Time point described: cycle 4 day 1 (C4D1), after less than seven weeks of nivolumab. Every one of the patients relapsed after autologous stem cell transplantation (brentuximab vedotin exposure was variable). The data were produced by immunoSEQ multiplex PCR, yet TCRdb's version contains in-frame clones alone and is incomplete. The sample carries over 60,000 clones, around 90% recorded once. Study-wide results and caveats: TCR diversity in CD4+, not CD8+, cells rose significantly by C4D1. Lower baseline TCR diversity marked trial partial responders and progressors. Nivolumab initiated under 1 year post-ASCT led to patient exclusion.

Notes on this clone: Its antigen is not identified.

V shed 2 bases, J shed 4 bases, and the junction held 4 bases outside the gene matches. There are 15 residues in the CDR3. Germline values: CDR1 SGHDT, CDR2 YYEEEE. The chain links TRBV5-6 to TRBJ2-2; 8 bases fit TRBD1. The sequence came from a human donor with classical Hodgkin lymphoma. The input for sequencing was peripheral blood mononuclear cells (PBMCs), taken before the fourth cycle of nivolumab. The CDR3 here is CASSLGTGRTGELFF. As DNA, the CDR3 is TGTGCCAGCAGCTTAGGGACAGGCCGCACCGGGGAGCTGTTTTTT. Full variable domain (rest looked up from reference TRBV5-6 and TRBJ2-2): DAGVTQSPTHLIKTRGQQVTLRCSPKSGHDTVSWYQQALGQGPQFIFQYYEEEERQRGNFPDRFSGHQFPNYSSELNVNALLLGDSALYLCASSLGTGRTGELFFGEGSRLTVL.